The 31 T cell receptor beta chains below all came from one sample that was sequenced in a study of Ad26.COV2.S vaccination and SARS-CoV-2 variants. Clones were sequenced by immunoSEQ multiplex PCR, and TCRdb holds only the in-frame ones, with some missing. The table has about 400,000 clones, 89% seen once. Treatment meaning: over 15 received Ad26.COV2.S at low or high dose, single or two shots; roughly five received placebo; per-sample allocation not given. Day 63 after the first vaccine or placebo injection was the time point for sampling. This material consisted of peripheral blood, taken in a trial of Ad26.COV2.S vaccine versus placebo. Receptors originate from a person aged 18-65 years who received the Ad26.COV2.S COVID-19 vaccine or a placebo.

This chain uses TRBV2 with TRBJ2-2, with 8 bases fitting TRBD1. This CDR3 spans 15 amino acids. CDR1 is SNHLY and CDR2 is FYNNEI in the germline V gene. V dropped 5 bases and J dropped 0; count of bases not matched to a gene: 2. CDR3 bases: TGTGCCAGCAGTTCACAGGGGGCGAACACCGGGGAGCTGTTTTTT. It is translated as CASSSQGANTGELFF.

The chain recombines TRBV14 with TRBJ2-2, with 11 bases matching TRBD2. The J segment lost 4 bases and the V segment lost 4 bases, leaving 5 bases of the junction unmatched. This CDR3 contains 16 residues. The V gene's germline CDR1 is SGHDN and CDR2 FVKESK. The CDR3 loop is CASSLAGGPRTGELFF. The CDR3 bases are TGTGCCAGCAGCCTAGCGGGAGGGCCGCGCACCGGGGAGCTGTTTTTT.

This sequence joins TRBV3-1 (or the pseudogene TRBV3-2) and TRBJ1-3; no clear D gene. The CDR3 runs to 17 residues. Per germline, CDR1 LGHDT and CDR2 YNNKEL (reference sequence). The ends were cut back, 0 bases at V and 0 bases at J, with 12 bases in the middle. The DNA of the CDR3 is TGTGCCAGCAGCCAAGACTTACCCGCAGGCTCTGGAAACACCATATATTTT. Translated, it gives CASSQDLPAGSGNTIYF.

The genes are TRBV7-9 and TRBJ2-5; 7 nucleotides agree with TRBD1. Germline CDR1 and CDR2: SEHNR and FQNEAQ (reference sequence). The CDR3 spans 18 residues. After removal of 0 bases from V and 2 bases from J, the junction contained 12 bases not matched to a gene. Here the CDR3 reads CASSLALQGSDLQETQYF. CDR3 sequence (DNA): TGTGCCAGCAGCTTAGCCCTACAGGGGTCGGATTTACAAGAGACCCAGTACTTC. Looking up the rest from reference TRBV7-9 and TRBJ2-5 gives the full variable domain: DTGVSQNPRHKITKRGQNVTFRCDPISEHNRLYWYRQTLGQGPEFLTYFQNEAQLEKSRLLSDRFSAERPKGSFSTLEIQRTEQGDSAMYLCASSLALQGSDLQETQYFGPGTRLLVL.

This rearrangement joins TRBV11-3 to TRBJ2-2; D might be TRBD2 (5 bases). CDR1 is SGHNT and CDR2 is YENEEA in the germline V gene. The CDR3 covers 15 residues. V lost 4 bases to trimming and J lost 1 base, with 10 bases between them. In nucleotides, the CDR3 is TGTGCCAGCAGCTACATTCGGGGGAACACCGGGGAGCTGTTTTTT. Protein: CASSYIRGNTGELFF.

The rearrangement uses TRBV13 and TRBJ2-5, with TRBD2 matching 9 bases. Germline V lookup: CDR1 PRHDT, CDR2 FYEKMQ (reference sequence). Trimming took 6 bases from V and 1 from J; bases not matched to a gene: 6. The CDR3 runs 15 residues. In nucleotides, the CDR3 is TGTGCCAGCAGTTCTAGCGGGGACCTCCAAGAGACCCAGTACTTC. This sequence encodes CASSSSGDLQETQYF.

This chain links TRBV12-3 or TRBV12-4 with TRBJ2-2; weak D call: TRBD2 (6 bases). The CDR3 totals 13 residues. V was shortened by 6 bases and J by 6 bases, with 11 bases between the two germline ends. The CDR3 DNA reads as TGTGCCAGCAGGTCTCCGGGGGCCGGGGAGCTGTTTTTT. Amino acids: CASRSPGAGELFF.

The chain employs TRBV5-1 and TRBJ2-7, with 10 bases matching TRBD1. There are 15 residues in the CDR3. Trimming cost V 5 bases and J 7 bases; bases outside gene matches: 12. Germline-derived CDR1 and CDR2 are SGHRS and YFSETQ. The CDR3 is CASRPRQGASGEQYF. Written as DNA, the CDR3 is TGCGCCAGCAGACCCAGACAGGGGGCCTCTGGGGAGCAGTACTTC.

The chain employs TRBV6-5 and TRBJ2-6; a possible D gene is TRBD1 (5 bases). This CDR3 has 15 amino acids. Germline values: CDR1 MNHEY, CDR2 SVGAGI. Trimming took off 7 bases at V and 0 bases at J, with 10 bases between the two ends. The CDR3 spells CASNLGASGANVLTF. CDR3 coding DNA: TGTGCCAGCAATCTAGGGGCCTCTGGGGCCAACGTCCTGACTTTC.

This chain connects TRBV19 to TRBJ2-7, with 7 bases fitting TRBD2. Trimming at V came to 2 bases and at J to 3 bases, leaving 7 bases not matched to a gene. Looked up from germline, CDR1 is LNHDA and CDR2 is SQIVND (reference sequence). This CDR3 is 15 amino acids long. CDR3 nucleotides: TGTGCCAGTAGTATATCCGGGAGGTTCATCTACGAGCAGTACTTC. This translates into CASSISGRFIYEQYF. Together with reference TRBV19 and TRBJ2-7, the CDR3 gives the full variable domain: DGGITQSPKYLFRKEGQNVTLSCEQNLNHDAMYWYRQDPGQGLRLIYYSQIVNDFQKGDIAEGYSVSREKKESFPLTVTSAQKNPTAFYLCASSISGRFIYEQYFGPGTRLTVT.

This clone was observed a single time. This chain connects TRBV3-1 (or the pseudogene TRBV3-2) to TRBJ1-5, with 7 bases fitting TRBD1. Germline V gene data show CDR1 as LGHDT and CDR2 as YNNKEL (reference sequence). Germline trimming cut 4 bases from V and 6 bases from J; bases unmatched to any gene: 9. This CDR3 is built from 15 residues. The CDR3 region has the DNA TGTGCCAGCAGCCGGCGACAGGGTGACAGTCAGCCCCAGCATTTT. This encodes CASSRRQGDSQPQHF.

The chain links TRBV7-6 to TRBJ2-7, with D possibly matching TRBD2 (5 bases). Deletions cut 2 bases from V and 6 bases from J, with 11 bases between. The germline gives CDR1 SGHVS, CDR2 FNYEAQ. The CDR3 is 13 residues long. The CDR3 nucleotides are TGTGCCAGCAGCTTACATAGTGCGGGCGAGCAGTACTTC. It translates to CASSLHSAGEQYF. Variable domain in full (rest from reference TRBV7-6 and TRBJ2-7): GAGVSQSPRYKVTKRGQDVALRCDPISGHVSLYWYRQALGQGPEFLTYFNYEAQQDKSGLPNDRFSAERPEGSISTLTIQRTEQRDSAMYRCASSLHSAGEQYFGPGTRLTVT.

The chain uses TRBV6-5 and TRBJ2-1; 12 positions match TRBD2. The germline V gene encodes CDR1 MNHEY and CDR2 SVGAGI. Trimming at V came to 7 bases and at J to 5 bases, leaving 3 bases not matched to a gene. The CDR3 is made up of 14 amino acids. CDR3 coding DNA: TGTGCCAGCAACCGACTAGCGGGAGACAATGAGCAGTTCTTC. Amino acids: CASNRLAGDNEQFF.

V and J are TRBV3-1 (or the pseudogene TRBV3-2) and TRBJ2-1, with TRBD2 matching 9 bases. Per the germline V gene, CDR1 is LGHDT and CDR2 is YNNKEL (reference sequence). CDR3 size: 15 residues. The V gene end was trimmed by 4 bases and the J gene end by 6 bases; junction bases not matched to a gene: 7. The CDR3 protein is CASSPTSGRGNEQFF. The CDR3, as DNA: TGTGCCAGCAGCCCTACTAGCGGGCGGGGCAATGAGCAGTTCTTC.

J is TRBJ2-7 and V is TRBV5-1; TRBD2 matches at 13 bases. The germline V gene encodes CDR1 SGHRS and CDR2 YFSETQ. This CDR3 is 15 amino acids long. The V segment lost 4 bases and the J segment 7 bases; nucleotides outside the gene matches: 8. CDR3 nucleotides: TGCGCCAGCAGCCTTAGTACTAGCGGGAGGGAGGAGCAGTACTTC. This codes for CASSLSTSGREEQYF.

The chain is built from TRBV12-3 or TRBV12-4 and TRBJ1-1; D not resolved. This CDR3 has 13 amino acids. V lost 6 bases, J lost 0 bases, and 8 bases lay in between. The CDR3 region is CASRQNMNTEAFF. Written as DNA, the CDR3 is TGTGCCAGCAGGCAAAACATGAACACTGAAGCTTTCTTT.

There are a few counts of this clone. The V call is TRBV7-6, the J call TRBJ2-2; tentative D call: TRBD1 (5 bases). The CDR3 has 16 amino acids. Germline CDR1 and CDR2: SGHVS and FNYEAQ. The germline V and J ends were trimmed by 5 bases and 2 bases, with 15 bases remaining between them. Written as DNA, the CDR3 is TGTGCCAGCAGCCACTATGGGCAGGGTAACACCGGGGAGCTGTTTTTT. Encoded protein: CASSHYGQGNTGELFF. Together with reference TRBV7-6 and TRBJ2-2, the CDR3 gives the full variable domain: GAGVSQSPRYKVTKRGQDVALRCDPISGHVSLYWYRQALGQGPEFLTYFNYEAQQDKSGLPNDRFSAERPEGSISTLTIQRTEQRDSAMYRCASSHYGQGNTGELFFGEGSRLTVL.

This rearrangement joins TRBV30 to TRBJ2-6; D remains unclear. Trimming shortened V by 2 bases and J by 1 base, and 0 bases separated the two germline ends. The CDR3 covers 12 residues. Germline V lookup: CDR1 GTSNPN, CDR2 SVGIG (reference sequence). DNA of the CDR3: TGTGCCTGGAGTTCTGGGGCCAACGTCCTGACTTTC. Encoded protein: CAWSSGANVLTF.

This clone has only a few counts. This rearrangement joins TRBV5-1 to TRBJ2-1; weak D call: TRBD2 (6 bases). Trimming stripped 2 bases from V and 1 base from J, with 13 bases between. The CDR3 sequence is 16 residues long. The V gene's germline CDR1 is SGHRS and CDR2 YFSETQ. The CDR3 spells CASSFSGVVSYNEQFF. The CDR3 region has the DNA TGCGCCAGCAGCTTTTCGGGAGTGGTATCCTACAATGAGCAGTTCTTC.

The chain's CDR3 is CASSQEYAGGLYEQYF. The CDR3 nucleotides are TGTGCCAGCAGCCAAGAATATGCAGGGGGTCTCTACGAGCAGTACTTC. The V and J genes are TRBV3-1 (or the pseudogene TRBV3-2) and TRBJ2-7; 7 bases are a match to TRBD1. The germline CDR1 and CDR2 sequences are LGHDT and YNNKEL (reference sequence). The V segment lost 0 bases and the J segment 3 bases; nucleotides outside the gene matches: 8. This CDR3 contains 16 residues.

To note about this clone: This CDR3 is also generated by other DNA sequences in the sample. The V gene is TRBV27, the J gene TRBJ2-1, with 8 bases lining up with TRBD2. This CDR3 region has 16 residues. J gave up 0 bases and V 6 bases, and 7 bases lay outside the gene matches. Germline V gene sequence: CDR1 MNHEY, CDR2 SMNVEV (reference sequence). The CDR3 loop reads CASSLLAASSYNEQFF. CDR3 bases: TGTGCCAGCAGCCTACTAGCGGCCAGCTCCTACAATGAGCAGTTCTTC.

Only a few counts were recorded for this clone. J is TRBJ2-2 and V is TRBV6-4; 10 bases agree with TRBD2. This CDR3 has 16 residues. Per germline, CDR1 MRHNA and CDR2 SNTAGT. Trimming at V came to 5 bases and at J to 4 bases, leaving 7 bases not matched to a gene. The CDR3 protein is CASSPVAGGVTGELFF. The CDR3 nucleotides are TGTGCCAGCAGTCCAGTAGCGGGAGGTGTCACCGGGGAGCTGTTTTTT.

This clone was counted a single time. V and J are TRBV2 and TRBJ2-1; 9 bases are a match to TRBD2. Germline V gene sequence: CDR1 SNHLY, CDR2 FYNNEI. With 2 bases clipped from V and 3 bases from J, the junction kept 2 bases outside the gene matches. The CDR3 sequence is 15 residues long. CDR3 residues: CASSENSGSYNEQFF. CDR3 nucleotides: TGTGCCAGCAGTGAAAATAGCGGGAGCTACAATGAGCAGTTCTTC.

The chain uses TRBV7-9 and TRBJ2-5; D is uncertain. The germline V gene has CDR1 SEHNR and CDR2 FQNEAQ (reference sequence). The CDR3 totals 14 residues. V was cut by 5 bases and J by 5 bases, with 15 bases left in between. The CDR3 loop reads CASSPESVQETQYF. The CDR3 DNA reads as TGTGCCAGCAGCCCCGAGTCTGTTCAGGAGACCCAGTACTTC.

This chain uses TRBV18 with TRBJ2-3; D gene uncertain. CDR3 size: 14 residues. CDR1 is KGHSH and CDR2 is LQKENI in the germline V gene. The V end was cut by 1 base, the J end by 1 base, with 6 bases between. CDR3 in amino acids: CASSPQTGTDTQYF. The CDR3 nucleotides read TGTGCCAGCTCACCACAAACCGGCACAGATACGCAGTATTTT.

V gene TRBV6-6 combines with J gene TRBJ2-2; 7 bases are a match to TRBD2. Germline CDR1 reads MNHNY; CDR2 reads SVGAGI (reference sequence). CDR3 size: 14 residues. J was trimmed by 4 bases and V by 6 bases; bases with no gene match: 5. In DNA, the CDR3 is TGTGCCAGCAGAGGAGCGGGATCCACCGGGGAGCTGTTTTTT. Translating gives CASRGAGSTGELFF.

V is TRBV7-2 and J is TRBJ2-7; 8 bases line up with TRBD2. The CDR3 is made up of 14 amino acids. The germline gives CDR1 SGHTA, CDR2 FQGNSA. V was clipped by 1 base and J by 3 bases; unmatched bases: 2. CDR3 nucleotide sequence: TGTGCCAGCAGCTTAGGACTAGCGCACTACGAGCAGTACTTC. This sequence encodes CASSLGLAHYEQYF.

The chain uses TRBV11-2 and TRBJ2-7, with 7 bases matching TRBD2. The germline gives CDR1 SGHAT, CDR2 FQNNGV. With 1 base clipped from V and 6 bases from J, the junction kept 9 bases outside the gene matches. This CDR3 comprises 15 residues. The CDR3: CASSLVLAGVSEQYF. CDR3 sequence (DNA): TGTGCCAGCAGCTTAGTCTTGGCGGGAGTTTCCGAGCAGTACTTC.

Notes on this clone: The sample holds other DNA sequences that translate to the same CDR3. V and J are TRBV12-3 or TRBV12-4 and TRBJ1-5; the match to TRBD1 covers 8 bases. This CDR3 contains 13 residues. V lost 2 bases to trimming and J lost 7 bases; unmatched junction nucleotides: 1. This CDR3 reads CASSLTGGQPQHF. The CDR3 DNA reads TGTGCCAGCAGTTTAACAGGGGGACAGCCCCAGCATTTT.

The V and J genes are TRBV7-9 and TRBJ2-2; 10 bases line up with TRBD2. From germline, CDR1 is SEHNR and CDR2 FQNEAQ (reference sequence). The V and J ends lost 3 bases and 2 bases, in that order; junction bases with no gene match: 12. The length of the CDR3 is 19 residues. The CDR3 DNA sequence: TGTGCCAGCAGCTTTCGCGATGGCCTAGCGGGAGCCAACACCGGGGAGCTGTTTTTT. This encodes CASSFRDGLAGANTGELFF.

The chain joins TRBV7-6 to TRBJ1-3; possibly TRBD1 for D (6 bases). V was shortened by 2 bases and J by 4 bases, with 18 bases between the two germline ends. The CDR3 has 17 amino acids. The germline V gene encodes CDR1 SGHVS and CDR2 FNYEAQ. Here the CDR3 reads CASSLRVAGEGGNTIYF. For the CDR3, the DNA is TGTGCCAGCAGCTTACGAGTCGCAGGGGAGGGAGGAAACACCATATATTTT.